This entry describes one T cell receptor beta chain. Its antigen is unidentified. CD4+ cells of the naive, central memory, regulatory and stem cell-like memory types were sorted via CD45RO/CCR7/CD25/CD127/CD95/CD27. The junction had 5 bases not matched to a gene; V was cut back by 0 bases and J by 4 bases. The CDR3 sequence is 15 residues long. CDR1 is ENHRY, CDR2 SYGVKD, per germline. The data stem from a study of beta chain features in type 1 diabetes. The whole isolated RNA underwent reverse transcription, so sequencing captured expressed TCRB transcripts. Sequenced naive, central memory and regulatory T cell samples produced an average of around 3.9 million reads. Measured with immunoSEQ multiplex PCR; TCRdb has only the in-frame clones, and not every one. The sample holds 810,000 or so clones, roughly 15% seen once. Study-level results: Individuals with type 1 diabetes displayed fewer insertions and more deletions at VDJ junctions. Possibly, sequencing cDNA over-represented cells that had high TCR expression levels.

The chain recombines TRBV10-3 with TRBJ2-5, with TRBD2 matching 7 bases. Sequencing was performed on naive CD4+ T cells from blood. The receptor comes from a woman aged 18-30 years in good health. The CDR3 region has the DNA TGTGCCATCAGTGAGTCGAAGGGAGGGAGAGAGACCCAGTACTTC. Protein sequence: CAISESKGGRETQYF.